The rows below give T cell receptor beta chains drawn from one sample of a study of cytomegalovirus exposure and HLA in healthy donors. Clones were read by immunoSEQ multiplex PCR, and TCRdb kept only the in-frame ones, dropping some. The data show some 200,000 clones, 79% seen once. Specimen: PBMCs. Receptors were obtained from a woman aged 45-59 years in good health and CMV-seronegative. CDR3s include the opening cysteine and the closing phenylalanine or tryptophan. The D gene is left open where the match is weak. Clone size is stated in some rows and not others, as once, few, many or a class when expanded.

TRBJ1-1 | 16 | TRBD1 | . | TRBV9 | TGTGCCAGCAGCCCTCGGACAGGGAAGACCTTAGCTGAAGCTTTCTTT | CASSPRTGKTLAEAFF
TRBJ2-7 | 16 | TRBD1 | . | TRBV27 | TGTGCCAGCAGATCCCCCCGGACAGGGGCCTCCTACGAGCAGTACTTC | CASRSPRTGASYEQYF
TRBJ1-2 | 13 | . | . | TRBV6-5 | TGTGCCAGCAGTTTTCACAGGGACTATGGCTACACCTTC | CASSFHRDYGYTF
TRBJ2-3 | 15 | TRBD2 | . | TRBV27 | TGTGCCAGCAGTTTATCTGCGGGGGGGGTTTCTACGCAGTATTTT | CASSLSAGGVSTQYF
TRBJ2-3 | 12 | TRBD2 | . | TRBV9 | TGTGCCAGCAGCCGGGGGGGCTCTACGCAGTATTTT | CASSRGGSTQYF
TRBJ2-2 | 16 | TRBD2 | . | TRBV19 | TGTGCCAGTATTCGGAAAAGCGGGGCCAACACCGGGGAGCTGTTTTTT | CASIRKSGANTGELFF
TRBJ1-4 | 14 | . | . | TRBV9 | TGTGCCAGCAGCGTAGAGGTCAGGGCCGAAAAACTGTTTTTT | CASSVEVRAEKLFF
TRBJ2-5 | 14 | . | . | TRBV5-6 | TGTGCCAGCAGCTTGGCCACTAGGGGGGAGACCCAGTACTTC | CASSLATRGETQYF
TRBJ2-2 | 16 | TRBD2 | . | TRBV19 | TGTGCCAGTAGTCGGCTAGCGGGGACGGGCACCGGGGAGCTGTTTTTT | CASSRLAGTGTGELFF
TRBJ1-2 | 15 | TRBD1 | once | TRBV13 | TGTGCCAGCAGCGCCCGGACAGGGGGGAACGGTGGCTACACCTTC | CASSARTGGNGGYTF
TRBJ1-6 | 14 | . | . | TRBV21-1 | TGTGCCAGCAGCAAAGTGATGGAGAATTCACCCCTCCACTTT | CASSKVMENSPLHF
TRBJ2-7 | 13 | . | . | TRBV18 | TGTGCCAGCTCCGACGGCCTAGCTGGCGAGCAGTACTTC | CASSDGLAGEQYF
TRBJ1-2 | 15 | . | . | TRBV19 | TGTGCCAGTAGTATTTCTCCCGAGGGAAACTATGGCTACACCTTC | CASSISPEGNYGYTF
TRBJ1-4 | 15 | . | once | TRBV7-9 | TGTGCCAGCAGCAGGGCTGAGTTGGGGCGTGAAAAACTGTTTTTT | CASSRAELGREKLFF
TRBJ2-5 | 16 | . | . | TRBV21-1 | TGTGCCAGCAGCAGCTCCACGGGACAGGGGGAAGAGACCCAGTACTTC | CASSSSTGQGEETQYF
TRBJ2-7 | 15 | TRBD1 | . | TRBV9 | TGTGCCAGCAGCGGGGGACAGGGAAGCGGCTACGAGCAGTACTTC | CASSGGQGSGYEQYF
TRBJ1-2 | 14 | . | . | TRBV25-1 | TGTGCCAGCAGTGAGCAGGGTTCTATCAGCGGCTACACCTTC | CASSEQGSISGYTF
TRBJ2-2 | 16 | . | . | TRBV9 | TGTGCCAGCAGCGTAGGACTTCCCGAAGTGACCGGGGAGCTGTTTTTT | CASSVGLPEVTGELFF
TRBJ2-1 | 12 | TRBD1 | . | TRBV18 | TGTGCCAGCTCCCCGGACAGGGATGAGCAGTTCTTC | CASSPDRDEQFF
TRBJ2-7 | 18 | TRBD1 | . | TRBV19 | TGTGCCAGTAGTAGCCGGGACAGGGGGACCTACAGCTCCTACGAGCAGTACTTC | CASSSRDRGTYSSYEQYF
TRBJ1-6 | 13 | . | . | TRBV30 | TGTGCCTGGAGTAACGGAGAAAATTCACCCCTCCACTTT | CAWSNGENSPLHF
TRBJ2-5 | 15 | . | . | TRBV2 | TGTGCCAGCAGTGTTCGGGACTTCGGACAAGAGACCCAGTACTTC | CASSVRDFGQETQYF
TRBJ2-3 | 17 | TRBD2 | . | TRBV19 | TGTGCCAGTAGTAACCCCGGGGATAGCGGGAGCGGAGATACGCAGTATTTT | CASSNPGDSGSGDTQYF
TRBJ1-2 | 16 | . | . | TRBV19 | TGTGCCAGTAGAACGATTGGACAGTCGGCTAACTATGGCTACACCTTC | CASRTIGQSANYGYTF
TRBJ1-1 | 13 | . | many | TRBV7-6 | TGTGCCAGCAGCTTAGCGGCAAACACTGAAGCTTTCTTT | CASSLAANTEAFF
TRBJ2-1 | 16 | TRBD2 | . | TRBV7-2 | TGTGCCAGCAGCTTACGGGAAGCGGGAATGTACAATGAGCAGTTCTTC | CASSLREAGMYNEQFF
TRBJ1-1 | 14 | . | . | TRBV28 | TGTGCCAGCAGTACGACAGTAGCCAACACTGAAGCTTTCTTT | CASSTTVANTEAFF
TRBJ1-2 | 11 | TRBD1 | . | TRBV30 | TGTGCCTGGAATGACAGGGGTGGCTACACCTTC | CAWNDRGGYTF
TRBJ2-5 | 15 | . | . | TRBV5-6 | TGTGCCAGCAGCTTGGTGGCTAGCGATCAAGAGACCCAGTACTTC | CASSLVASDQETQYF
TRBJ2-5 | 16 | . | . | TRBV14 | TGTGCCAGCAGCCAAGATTCGGGGTTTGCCGGGGGGACCCAGTACTTC | CASSQDSGFAGGTQYF
TRBJ2-5 | 15 | TRBD2 | . | TRBV30 | TGTGCCTGGAGTGAGGGCGGGGGGGCCGTAGAGACCCAGTACTTC | CAWSEGGGAVETQYF
TRBJ1-6 | 16 | . | once | TRBV19 | TGTGCCACCAGCAATCTAGAGAGCTCCTATAATTCACCCCTCCACTTT | CATSNLESSYNSPLHF
TRBJ1-1 | 20 | TRBD1 | . | TRBV9 | TGTGCCAGCAGCGTAGTCCCGGCTCTGGGGACAGGGGGCGGGAACACTGAAGCTTTCTTT | CASSVVPALGTGGGNTEAFF
TRBJ1-6 | 13 | TRBD1 | . | TRBV4-3 | TGCGCCAGCAGCCCAATACAGGGGCCACCCCTCCACTTT | CASSPIQGPPLHF
TRBJ2-4 | 16 | . | . | TRBV27 | TGTGCCAGCAGTTGGTCGGTATCCCAAGCCAAAAACATTCAGTACTTC | CASSWSVSQAKNIQYF
TRBJ2-5 | 14 | . | . | TRBV11-3 | TGTGCCAGCAGCTCCCAGGTGTACCAAGAGACCCAGTACTTC | CASSSQVYQETQYF
TRBJ1-4 | 17 | . | . | TRBV7-2 | TGTGCCAGCAGCCTTGACAGGCACTCGGCAACTAATGAAAAACTGTTTTTT | CASSLDRHSATNEKLFF
TRBJ1-5 | 13 | . | . | TRBV28 | TGTGCCAGCACCTCCCCAGGGAATCAGCCCCAGCATTTT | CASTSPGNQPQHF